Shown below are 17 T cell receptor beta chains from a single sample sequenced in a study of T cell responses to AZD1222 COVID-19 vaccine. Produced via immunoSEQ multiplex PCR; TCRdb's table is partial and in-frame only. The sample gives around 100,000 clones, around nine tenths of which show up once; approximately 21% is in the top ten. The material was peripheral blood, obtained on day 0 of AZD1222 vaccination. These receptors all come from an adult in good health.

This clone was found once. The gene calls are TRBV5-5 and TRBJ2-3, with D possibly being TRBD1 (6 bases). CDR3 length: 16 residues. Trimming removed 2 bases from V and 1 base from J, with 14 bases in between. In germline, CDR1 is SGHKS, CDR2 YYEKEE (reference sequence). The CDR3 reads CASSLTPGHGTDTQYF. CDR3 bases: TGTGCCAGCAGCTTAACCCCGGGACATGGCACAGATACGCAGTATTTT.

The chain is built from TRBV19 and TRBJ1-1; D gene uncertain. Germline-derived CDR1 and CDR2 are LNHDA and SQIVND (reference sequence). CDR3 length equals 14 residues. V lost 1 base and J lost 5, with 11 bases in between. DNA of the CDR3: TGTGCCAGTAGTATAGGTAGAACGGTGACTGAAGCTTTCTTT. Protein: CASSIGRTVTEAFF. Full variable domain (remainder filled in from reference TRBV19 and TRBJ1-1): DGGITQSPKYLFRKEGQNVTLSCEQNLNHDAMYWYRQDPGQGLRLIYYSQIVNDFQKGDIAEGYSVSREKKESFPLTVTSAQKNPTAFYLCASSIGRTVTEAFFGQGTRLTVV.

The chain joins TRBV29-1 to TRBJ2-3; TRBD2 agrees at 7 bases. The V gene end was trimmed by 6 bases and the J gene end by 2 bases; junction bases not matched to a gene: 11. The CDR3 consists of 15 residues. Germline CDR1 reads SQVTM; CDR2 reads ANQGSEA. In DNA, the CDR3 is TGCAGCGTGGTCGCGGGAGCGCCTGACACAGATACGCAGTATTTT. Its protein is CSVVAGAPDTDTQYF.

This CDR3 is CASSEGVEQFF. DNA of the CDR3: TGTGCCAGCAGTGAAGGGGTTGAACAGTTCTTC. The J gene is TRBJ2-1, the V gene TRBV2; D uncertain. The CDR3 has 11 amino acids. Per the germline V gene, CDR1 is SNHLY and CDR2 is FYNNEI. Trimming took 1 base from V and 13 from J, leaving 8 bases between them.

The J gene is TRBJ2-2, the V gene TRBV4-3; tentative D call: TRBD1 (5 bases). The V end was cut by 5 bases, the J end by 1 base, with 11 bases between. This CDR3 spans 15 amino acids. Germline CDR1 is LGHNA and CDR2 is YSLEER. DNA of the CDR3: TGCGCCAGCAGCAGGCAGGGTGTGAACACCGGGGAGCTGTTTTTT. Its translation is CASSRQGVNTGELFF.

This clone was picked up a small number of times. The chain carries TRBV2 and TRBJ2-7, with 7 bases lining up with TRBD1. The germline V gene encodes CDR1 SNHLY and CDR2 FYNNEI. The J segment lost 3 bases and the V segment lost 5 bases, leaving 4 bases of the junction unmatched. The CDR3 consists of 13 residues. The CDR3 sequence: CASSLGQVYEQYF. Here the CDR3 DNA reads TGTGCCAGCAGTCTTGGACAGGTCTACGAGCAGTACTTC. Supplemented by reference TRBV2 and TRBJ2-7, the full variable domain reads EPEVTQTPSHQVTQMGQEVILRCVPISNHLYFYWYRQILGQKVEFLVSFYNNEISEKSEIFDDQFSVERPDGSNFTLKIRSTKLEDSAMYFCASSLGQVYEQYFGPGTRLTVT.

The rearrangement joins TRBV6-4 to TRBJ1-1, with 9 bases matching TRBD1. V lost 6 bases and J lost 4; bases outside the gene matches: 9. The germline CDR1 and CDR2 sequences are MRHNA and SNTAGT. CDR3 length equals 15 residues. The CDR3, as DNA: TGTGCCAGCAGGATACAGGGGGCGATCGGCACTGAAGCTTTCTTT. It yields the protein CASRIQGAIGTEAFF.

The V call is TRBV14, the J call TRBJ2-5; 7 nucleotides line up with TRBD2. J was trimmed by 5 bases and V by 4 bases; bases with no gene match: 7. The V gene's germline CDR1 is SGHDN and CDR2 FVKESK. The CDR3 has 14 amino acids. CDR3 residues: CASSPGGTRETQYF. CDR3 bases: TGTGCCAGCAGCCCCGGGGGGACCCGGGAGACCCAGTACTTC.

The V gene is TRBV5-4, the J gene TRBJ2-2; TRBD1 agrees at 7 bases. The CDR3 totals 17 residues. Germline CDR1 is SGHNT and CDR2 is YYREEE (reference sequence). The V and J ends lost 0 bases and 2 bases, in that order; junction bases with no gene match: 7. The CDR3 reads CASSLGGGTINTGELFF. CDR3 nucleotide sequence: TGTGCCAGCAGCTTGGGAGGGGGCACGATTAACACCGGGGAGCTGTTTTTT. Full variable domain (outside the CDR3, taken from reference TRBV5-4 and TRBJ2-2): ETGVTQSPTHLIKTRGQQVTLRCSSQSGHNTVSWYQQALGQGPQFIFQYYREEENGRGNFPPRFSGLQFPNYSSELNVNALELDDSALYLCASSLGGGTINTGELFFGEGSRLTVL.

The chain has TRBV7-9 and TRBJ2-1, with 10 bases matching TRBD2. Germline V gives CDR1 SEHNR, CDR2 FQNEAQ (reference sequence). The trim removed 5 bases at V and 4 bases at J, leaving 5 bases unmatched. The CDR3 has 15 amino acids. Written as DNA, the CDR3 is TGTGCCAGCAGCCGAGCGGGAGGGCGGTACAATGAGCAGTTCTTC. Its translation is CASSRAGGRYNEQFF.

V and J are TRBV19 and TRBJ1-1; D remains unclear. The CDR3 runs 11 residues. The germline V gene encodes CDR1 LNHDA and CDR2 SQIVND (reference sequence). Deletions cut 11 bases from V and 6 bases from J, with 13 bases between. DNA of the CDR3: TGTGCCTGCGCTTTGAGGTCTGAAGCTTTCTTT. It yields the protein CACALRSEAFF.

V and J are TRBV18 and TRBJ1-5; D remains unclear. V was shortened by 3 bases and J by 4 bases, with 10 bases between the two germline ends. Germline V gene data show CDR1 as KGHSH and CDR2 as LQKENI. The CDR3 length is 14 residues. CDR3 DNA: TGTGCCAGCTCACCTGCTGCACCTAATCAGCCCCAGCATTTT. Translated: CASSPAAPNQPQHF.

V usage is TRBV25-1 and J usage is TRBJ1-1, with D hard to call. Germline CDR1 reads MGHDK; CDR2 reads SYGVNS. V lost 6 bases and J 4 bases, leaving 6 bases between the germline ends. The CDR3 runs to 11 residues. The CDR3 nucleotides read TGTGCCAGCAGGGCCGGCACTGAAGCTTTCTTT. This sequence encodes CASRAGTEAFF. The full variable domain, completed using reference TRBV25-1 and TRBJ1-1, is EADIYQTPRYLVIGTGKKITLECSQTMGHDKMYWYQQDPGMELHLIHYSYGVNSTEKGDLSSESTVSRIRTEHFPLTLESARPSHTSQYLCASRAGTEAFFGQGTRLTVV.

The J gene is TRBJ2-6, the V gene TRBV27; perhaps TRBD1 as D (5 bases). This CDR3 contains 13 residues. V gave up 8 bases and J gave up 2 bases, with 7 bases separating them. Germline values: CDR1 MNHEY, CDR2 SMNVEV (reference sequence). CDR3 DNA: TGTGCCAGCGGGGCAGCTGGGGCCAACGTCCTGACTTTC. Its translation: CASGAAGANVLTF.

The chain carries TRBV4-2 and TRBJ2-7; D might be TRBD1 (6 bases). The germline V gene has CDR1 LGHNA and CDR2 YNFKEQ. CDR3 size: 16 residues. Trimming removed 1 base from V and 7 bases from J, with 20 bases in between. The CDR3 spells CASSQVETGPIGEQYF. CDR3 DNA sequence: TGTGCCAGCAGCCAAGTAGAAACAGGGCCCATAGGGGAGCAGTACTTC.

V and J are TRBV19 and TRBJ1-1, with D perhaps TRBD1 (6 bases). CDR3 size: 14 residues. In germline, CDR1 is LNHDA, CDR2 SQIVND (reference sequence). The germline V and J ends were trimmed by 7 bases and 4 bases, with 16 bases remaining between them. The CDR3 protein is CASIRGGFVTEAFF. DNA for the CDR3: TGTGCCAGTATTAGGGGGGGGTTTGTCACTGAAGCTTTCTTT. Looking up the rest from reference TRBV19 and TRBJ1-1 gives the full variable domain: DGGITQSPKYLFRKEGQNVTLSCEQNLNHDAMYWYRQDPGQGLRLIYYSQIVNDFQKGDIAEGYSVSREKKESFPLTVTSAQKNPTAFYLCASIRGGFVTEAFFGQGTRLTVV.

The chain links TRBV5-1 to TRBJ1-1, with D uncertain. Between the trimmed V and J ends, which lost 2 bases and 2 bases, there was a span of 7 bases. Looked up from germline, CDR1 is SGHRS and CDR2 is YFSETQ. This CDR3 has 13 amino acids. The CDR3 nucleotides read TGCGCCAGCAGCTTCACGGGCAACACTGAAGCTTTCTTT. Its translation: CASSFTGNTEAFF.